Presented here are 7 T cell receptor beta chains from one specimen sequenced in a study of OX40 agonist ivuxolimab in advanced cancers. Sequencing used immunoSEQ multiplex PCR; TCRdb keeps in-frame clones, though not all of them. The sample has over 50,000 clones; 89% are singletons. Source: CD4+ or CD8+ T cells sorted from blood, taken in a trial of the OX40 agonist ivuxolimab. All receptors derive from an adult with an advanced solid tumor such as melanoma, head and neck, liver or kidney cancer.

V and J are TRBV11-3 and TRBJ2-1; 7 nucleotides align to TRBD2. CDR1 and CDR2 (germline): SGHNT, YENEEA. The CDR3 sequence is 13 residues long. The junction had 4 bases not matched to a gene; V was cut back by 3 bases and J by 8 bases. For the CDR3, the DNA is TGTGCCAGCAGCTTCCGGGGGAGGGATGAGCAGTTCTTC. Its translation: CASSFRGRDEQFF.

The V and J genes are TRBV4-1 and TRBJ1-4; D gene unclear. Trimming cost V 3 bases and J 5 bases, with 16 bases left between them. Germline V gene data show CDR1 as MGHRA and CDR2 as YSYEKL. The CDR3 has 16 residues. The CDR3 nucleotides are TGCGCCAGCAGCCACCTCGGAGTTCTACTCAATGAAAAACTGTTTTTT. Translating it yields CASSHLGVLLNEKLFF.

This sequence joins TRBV5-1 and TRBJ2-7; 11 nucleotides line up with TRBD2. J lost 2 bases, V lost 4 bases, and 5 bases had no gene match. Per germline, CDR1 SGHRS and CDR2 YFSETQ. This CDR3 has 15 residues. In nucleotides, the CDR3 is TGCGCCAGCAGCGAGGGACTAGCGGTTACCTACGAGCAGTACTTC. It specifies CASSEGLAVTYEQYF.

The CDR3 reads CASSLELLYLNYGYTF. The CDR3 nucleotides are TGTGCCAGCAGCTTGGAGCTTTTGTATCTCAACTATGGCTACACCTTC. V gene TRBV5-4 combines with J gene TRBJ1-2; D is undetermined. This CDR3 region has 16 residues. Germline assignment: CDR1 SGHNT and CDR2 YYREEE (reference sequence). V was pared by 0 bases and J by 2 bases, with 14 bases between.

V gene TRBV18 combines with J gene TRBJ2-2; TRBD1 matches 7 bases. The germline V gene encodes CDR1 KGHSH and CDR2 LQKENI. Trimming took 2 bases from V and 6 from J; bases not matched to a gene: 6. The CDR3 loop spans 15 amino acids. CDR3 coding DNA: TGTGCCAGCTCACCAGTGACAGGGCAGGCCGGGGAGCTGTTTTTT. It codes for CASSPVTGQAGELFF.

This rearrangement joins TRBV4-3 to TRBJ1-4; 9 bases map to TRBD1. CDR1 is LGHNA, CDR2 YSLEER, per germline. Losses at the gene ends were 0 bases for V and 6 bases for J; bases not matched to a gene: 5. The CDR3 contains 16 residues. The CDR3 nucleotides read TGCGCCAGCAGCCAAGATCGTTGGACAGGGGATGAAAAACTGTTTTTT. As protein: CASSQDRWTGDEKLFF.

The chain recombines TRBV14 with TRBJ1-2; no reliable D call. Germline lookup yields CDR1 SGHDN and CDR2 FVKESK. Between the trimmed V and J ends, which lost 2 bases and 1 base, there was a span of 11 bases. The CDR3 spans 15 residues. CDR3 sequence: CASSQTALLNYGYTF. Written as DNA, the CDR3 is TGTGCCAGCAGCCAAACCGCCCTCCTTAACTATGGCTACACCTTC.